This T cell receptor (beta chain) emerged from a study of cytotoxic CD8 clonotypes in ibrutinib-treated CLL. Profiling relied on immunoSEQ multiplex PCR, and the TCRdb table lists in-frame clones only, not all of them. The sample yields about 34,000 clones, around 63% seen once. V shed 5 bases, J shed 5 bases, and the junction held 23 bases outside the gene matches. The CDR3 has 20 amino acids. Germline-derived CDR1 and CDR2 are SGHTA and FQGTGA. The TCR comes from a human donor with chronic lymphocytic leukemia. The rearrangement links TRBV7-3 to TRBJ2-3, with 9 bases aligning to TRBD2. Sequences were derived from PBMCs, sampled before ibrutinib treatment. In DNA, the CDR3 is TGTGCCAGCAGCCTCACCCAGCCGACCCCCTTAGCGGGAGATCTAGATACGCAGTATTTT. This translates into CASSLTQPTPLAGDLDTQYF.